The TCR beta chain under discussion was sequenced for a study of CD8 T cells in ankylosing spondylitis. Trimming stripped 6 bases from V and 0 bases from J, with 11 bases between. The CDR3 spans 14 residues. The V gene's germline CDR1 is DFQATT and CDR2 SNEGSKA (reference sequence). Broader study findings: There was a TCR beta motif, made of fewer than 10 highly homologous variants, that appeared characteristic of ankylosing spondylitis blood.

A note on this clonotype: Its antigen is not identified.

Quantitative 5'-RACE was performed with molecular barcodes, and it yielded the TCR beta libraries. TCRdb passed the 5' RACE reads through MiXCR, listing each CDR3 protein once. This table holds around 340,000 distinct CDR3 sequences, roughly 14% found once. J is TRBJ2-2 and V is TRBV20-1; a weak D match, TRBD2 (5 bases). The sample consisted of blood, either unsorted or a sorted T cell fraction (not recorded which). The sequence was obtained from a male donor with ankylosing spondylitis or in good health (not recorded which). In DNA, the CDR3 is TGCAGTGCCGAGCGGCTGGCGAACACCGGGGAGCTGTTTTTT. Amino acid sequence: CSAERLANTGELFF.